The next 10 T cell receptor beta chains were all read from a single sample in a study of response to subunit inactivated influenza vaccine. In TCRdb, the RT-PCR reads were re-called with MiXCR into one record per CDR3 protein. The profile shows more than 550,000 distinct CDR3 sequences, about 10% of them singletons. This same sample was also part of a study on T cells expressing NK-cell markers. As that report states: Beta-chain TCR cDNA was generated via 5'RACE template switching with UMIs.

This material consisted of PBMCs from blood, taken on the day of vaccination. Receptors were obtained from a man aged 50-59 years who received an inactivated influenza vaccine.

The CDR3 nucleotides read TGTGCCAGCACCGGGGTCCTCTCGGAGCAGTACTTC. This encodes CASTGVLSEQYF. This chain joins TRBV2 and TRBJ2-7; maybe TRBD2 (5 bases). Trimming cost V 7 bases and J 7 bases, with 14 bases left between them. The CDR3 is 12 amino acids. Germline V lookup: CDR1 SNHLY, CDR2 FYNNEI.

The rearrangement joins TRBV4-2 to TRBJ1-6; possibly TRBD1 for D (5 bases). Per the germline V gene, CDR1 is LGHNA and CDR2 is YNFKEQ. The CDR3 spans 15 residues. Trimming pared 2 bases from V and 5 bases from J, leaving 10 bases between. This CDR3 is CASSQRDGHNSPLHF. CDR3 DNA: TGTGCCAGCAGCCAAAGGGACGGCCATAATTCACCCCTCCACTTT.

CDR3 nucleotides: TGTGCCATCAGTGCCGTCCCGGGACTAGCGGGATCAGGTGAGCAGTTCTTC. It codes for CAISAVPGLAGSGEQFF. The gene calls are TRBV10-3 and TRBJ2-1, with TRBD2 identical over 13 bases. V lost 4 bases and J lost 9; bases outside the gene matches: 12. Germline V gene lookup returns CDR1 ENHRY and CDR2 SYGVKD. This CDR3 has 17 amino acids.

This rearrangement joins TRBV5-1 to TRBJ2-5, with a tentative D call TRBD1 (5 bases). Per germline, CDR1 SGHRS and CDR2 YFSETQ. The CDR3 has 14 residues. Trimming removed 0 bases from V and 4 bases from J, with 10 bases in between. CDR3 nucleotide sequence: TGCGCCAGCAGCTTGGACAGGCCCCCAGAGACCCAGTACTTC. It encodes CASSLDRPPETQYF.

This clonotype was observed many times. The chain couples TRBV11-1 to TRBJ2-6; tentative D call: TRBD1 (5 bases). CDR1 is SGHAT, CDR2 FQDESV, per germline (reference sequence). This CDR3 spans 18 amino acids. Trimming pared 7 bases from V and 0 bases from J, leaving 19 bases between. This CDR3 is CASTRRRQGTSGANVLTF. DNA for the CDR3: TGTGCCAGCACCCGTAGGCGTCAGGGAACCTCTGGGGCCAACGTCCTGACTTTC. Using reference TRBV11-1 and TRBJ2-6 for the parts outside the CDR3, the full variable domain is EAEVAQSPRYKITEKSQAVAFWCDPISGHATLYWYRQILGQGPELLVQFQDESVVDDSQLPKDRFSAERLKGVDSTLKIQPAELGDSAMYLCASTRRRQGTSGANVLTFGAGSRLTVL.

This clonotype has ten or more counts. The chain recombines TRBV10-2 with TRBJ2-7; D not resolved. This CDR3 spans 12 amino acids. Germline V lookup: CDR1 WSHSY, CDR2 SAAADI. The V and J ends lost 1 base and 4 bases respectively, with 5 bases between them. This CDR3 is CASSEYPYEQYF. CDR3 coding DNA: TGCGCCAGCAGTGAGTACCCGTACGAGCAGTACTTC.

There are a few counts of this clonotype. This chain uses TRBV15 with TRBJ2-3; D not resolved. Germline V CDR1 and CDR2: LNHNV, YYDKDF (reference sequence). The germline V and J ends were trimmed by 1 base and 6 bases, with 8 bases remaining between them. The CDR3 sequence is 13 residues long. CDR3 protein: CATSRGKADTQYF. The CDR3 bases are TGTGCCACCAGCAGAGGAAAAGCCGATACGCAGTATTTT.

V gene TRBV4-1 combines with J gene TRBJ2-7; D remains ambiguous. V was shortened by 6 bases and J by 0 bases, with 15 bases between the two germline ends. Germline V gene sequence: CDR1 MGHRA, CDR2 YSYEKL. The CDR3 loop spans 15 amino acids. The CDR3 loop reads CASRAIDLISYEQYF. The CDR3 coding sequence is TGCGCCAGCAGGGCGATCGACCTGATCTCCTACGAGCAGTACTTC.

CDR3 loop: CASNPGGPPYEQYF. The CDR3 DNA sequence: TGTGCCAGCAACCCCGGGGGCCCCCCCTACGAGCAGTACTTC. V and J are TRBV7-2 and TRBJ2-7, with D perhaps matching TRBD1 or TRBD2 (6 bases each). CDR1 SGHTA and CDR2 FQGNSA come from the germline V gene. The CDR3 sequence is 14 residues long. V lost 7 bases to trimming and J lost 2 bases, with 15 bases between them.

This clonotype showed up many times. The chain carries TRBV7-8 and TRBJ2-6; no definite D call. Trimming took 0 bases from V and 0 from J, leaving 9 bases between them. The CDR3 contains 17 residues. The germline V gene encodes CDR1 SGHVS and CDR2 FQNEAQ. Here the CDR3 DNA reads TGTGCCAGCAGCTTAGCCCGCAGGAGCTCTGGGGCCAACGTCCTGACTTTC. This translates into CASSLARRSSGANVLTF.